Listed here are 14 T cell receptor beta chains from one sample, sequenced in a study of blood T cells in healthy people across ages. The authors ran a second PCR of roughly 6 to 12 cycles using a sample-barcoded 5' primer and a J-beta primer mix. TCRdb used MiXCR to reprocess the 5' RACE reads, holding one entry per CDR3 protein. The data hold 540,000 or so distinct CDR3 sequences, with roughly 48% observed a single time. The sample was blood. The origin of the receptors is a man at least 80 years old in good health.

The chain couples TRBV7-2 to TRBJ2-5; a possible D gene is TRBD2 (7 bases). The CDR3 is 13 amino acids. Trimming cost V 2 bases and J 9 bases, with 13 bases left between them. The V gene's germline CDR1 is SGHTA and CDR2 FQGNSA. The DNA for the CDR3 is TGTGCCAGCAGCTTATACAGGGAGGGGGCCCAGTACTTC. It is translated as CASSLYREGAQYF.

The chain is built from TRBV6-2 or TRBV6-3 and TRBJ2-1; 11 bases map to TRBD2. The CDR3 runs to 16 residues. Germline V lookup: CDR1 MNHEY, CDR2 SVGEGT. V lost 6 bases, J lost 0 bases, and 4 bases stayed unmatched. The CDR3 DNA sequence: TGTGCCAGCAGCAGGGGACTAGCGGTCTCCTACAATGAGCAGTTCTTC. Translating it yields CASSRGLAVSYNEQFF.

Worth noting for this clonotype: One end of the junction fails to match germline, which may point to a read error. This chain connects TRBV7-6 to TRBJ2-3; 13 bases are shared with TRBD2. CDR3 length: 17 residues. CDR1 is SGHVS, CDR2 FNYEAQ, per germline. Written as DNA, the CDR3 is TGTGCCAGCAGCAGCACGAGGACTAGCGGGGGCACAGATACGCAGAATTTT. It codes for CASSSTRTSGGTDTQNF.

This clonotype has just a few counts. J is TRBJ2-1 and V is TRBV10-2; D uncertain. Germline CDR1 reads WSHSY; CDR2 reads SAAADI. CDR3 length equals 15 residues. Deletions cut 7 bases from V and 5 bases from J, with 18 bases between. The CDR3 coding sequence is TGCGCCAGCAATGATTGGACCCCCCACAACAATGAGCAGTTCTTC. Translation: CASNDWTPHNNEQFF.

The J gene is TRBJ1-2, the V gene TRBV7-9; D perhaps matches TRBD1 (6 bases). In germline, CDR1 is SEHNR, CDR2 FQNEAQ (reference sequence). This CDR3 has 15 amino acids. Trimming removed 5 bases from V and 2 bases from J, with 15 bases in between. The CDR3 here is CASSLKGQRNYGYTF. The CDR3 DNA reads as TGTGCCAGCAGCCTCAAAGGACAGAGAAACTATGGCTACACCTTC.

This clonotype was counted only a few times. The CDR3 DNA is TGTGCCAGCAGTTCCGACAGGGGTACGAACGGGGAGCTGTTTTTT. This codes for CASSSDRGTNGELFF. This chain connects TRBV6-6 to TRBJ2-2; 8 bases are shared with TRBD1. CDR1 MNHNY and CDR2 SVGAGI come from the germline V gene (reference sequence). V gave up 4 bases and J gave up 7 bases; unmatched junction bases: 8. The CDR3 has 15 amino acids.

This clonotype was observed at least ten times. The genes are TRBV7-9 and TRBJ1-2; D perhaps matches TRBD1 (5 bases). This CDR3 has 13 residues. Trimming removed 1 base from V and 8 bases from J, with 11 bases in between. The V gene's germline CDR1 is SEHNR and CDR2 FQNEAQ (reference sequence). CDR3 sequence (DNA): TGTGCCAGCAGCTTAGGGACATTTGGAGGCTACACCTTC. This translates into CASSLGTFGGYTF.

The chain recombines TRBV2 with TRBJ2-1; 7 bases are shared with TRBD2. The germline gives CDR1 SNHLY, CDR2 FYNNEI. The CDR3 is 15 residues long. Trimming at V came to 4 bases and at J to 8 bases, leaving 11 bases not matched to a gene. The CDR3 DNA sequence: TGTGCCAGCAGTGGGGCTAGCGGCCATTTGGATGAGCAGTTCTTC. Protein sequence: CASSGASGHLDEQFF.

Regarding this clonotype: Compared with germline, one end of the junction differs, possibly owing to a read error. The CDR3 sequence is CASSSGQVAKNSQYF. The CDR3 region has the DNA TGTGCCAGCAGTTCCGGACAGGTCGCCAAAAACAGTCAGTACTTC. V gene TRBV28 combines with J gene TRBJ2-4; 7 nucleotides line up with TRBD1. This CDR3 has 15 amino acids. Germline V gives CDR1 MDHEN, CDR2 SYDVKM.

This clonotype occurred a few times. The genes are TRBV20-1 and TRBJ1-6, with a weak D call TRBD1 (6 bases). Germline CDR1 and CDR2: DFQATT and SNEGSKA (reference sequence). CDR3 length: 15 amino acids. V was clipped by 0 bases and J by 9 bases, with 15 bases between them. The CDR3 DNA follows: TGCAGTGCTAGAGATGAGGGCAGGGGTGGTTCACCCCTCCACTTT. Translation: CSARDEGRGGSPLHF.

The V and J genes are TRBV7-2 and TRBJ1-6; D might be TRBD1 (6 bases). The V gene's germline CDR1 is SGHTA and CDR2 FQGNSA. The length of the CDR3 is 17 residues. V gave up 0 bases and J gave up 10 bases, with 19 bases separating them. CDR3 region: CASSLAVQGRIRSPLHF. The CDR3 DNA is TGTGCCAGCAGCTTAGCGGTACAGGGAAGGATACGATCACCCCTCCACTTT.

This chain joins TRBV5-1 and TRBJ2-5; D may be TRBD1 (5 bases). Germline CDR1 SGHRS, CDR2 YFSETQ. The V end was cut by 0 bases, the J end by 2 bases, with 11 bases between. The length of the CDR3 is 15 residues. The CDR3 region is CASSLGQGIQETQYF. Here the CDR3 DNA reads TGCGCCAGCAGCTTGGGTCAGGGCATACAAGAGACCCAGTACTTC. Combining the CDR3 with reference TRBV5-1 and TRBJ2-5 gives the whole variable domain KAGVTQTPRYLIKTRGQQVTLSCSPISGHRSVSWYQQTPGQGLQFLFEYFSETQRNKGNFPGRFSGRQFSNSRSEMNVSTLELGDSALYLCASSLGQGIQETQYFGPGTRLLVL.

The V and J genes are TRBV12-3 or TRBV12-4 and TRBJ1-5; 12 bases match TRBD1. V was pared by 6 bases and J by 6 bases, with 12 bases of the junction left unmatched. The CDR3 is 17 residues long. CDR3 sequence (DNA): TGTGCCAGCAGCCGGGACAGGGGGCAACTAGCGGGTCAGCCCCAGCATTTT. Its translation is CASSRDRGQLAGQPQHF.

V usage is TRBV7-3 and J usage is TRBJ2-3; perhaps D is TRBD1 or TRBD2 (5 bases each). Germline CDR1 reads SGHTA; CDR2 reads FQGTGA. This CDR3 is built from 16 residues. The ends were cut back, 2 bases at V and 2 bases at J, with 14 bases in the middle. CDR3 sequence reads: CASSLGPGPNTDTQYF. The CDR3 DNA sequence: TGTGCCAGCAGCTTAGGGCCGGGACCCAACACAGATACGCAGTATTTT. Complete variable domain (other parts from reference TRBV7-3 and TRBJ2-3): GAGVSQTPSNKVTEKGKYVELRCDPISGHTALYWYRQSLGQGPEFLIYFQGTGAADDSGLPNDRFFAVRPEGSVSTLKIQRTERGDSAVYLCASSLGPGPNTDTQYFGPGTRLTVL.